This T cell receptor (beta chain) was retrieved from a study of PD-L1 blockade in urothelial cancer. Looking at the study overall: Bladder-origin urothelial cancer in males described about 90% of the roughly 30 patients. Typically, measured as a median, blood samples had 110,000 to 150,000 T cells.

V lost 6 bases to trimming and J lost 2 bases, with 11 bases between them. The CDR3 is made up of 14 amino acids. Germline-derived CDR1 and CDR2 are MNHNY and SVGAGI (reference sequence). Pretreatment sampling and on-treatment sampling together yielded between 1 and 8 samples for each patient. The method was immunoSEQ multiplex PCR; TCRdb's version includes in-frame clones alone and lacks a portion of them. Here the sample spans under 40,000 clones, approximately 80% being singletons. Notes on this clone: Its specificity is not known.

General observations from the study: At the 3-week point, tumor-associated blood clones expanded more in durable-benefit patients.

Sample: PBMCs, taken around atezolizumab (anti-PD-L1) treatment. The chain links TRBV6-6 to TRBJ1-3; D not resolved. This receptor was obtained from a man in his sixties or seventies with urothelial cancer. CDR3: CASREVTAGNTIYF. The CDR3 coding sequence is TGTGCCAGCAGGGAGGTTACAGCTGGAAACACCATATATTTT.